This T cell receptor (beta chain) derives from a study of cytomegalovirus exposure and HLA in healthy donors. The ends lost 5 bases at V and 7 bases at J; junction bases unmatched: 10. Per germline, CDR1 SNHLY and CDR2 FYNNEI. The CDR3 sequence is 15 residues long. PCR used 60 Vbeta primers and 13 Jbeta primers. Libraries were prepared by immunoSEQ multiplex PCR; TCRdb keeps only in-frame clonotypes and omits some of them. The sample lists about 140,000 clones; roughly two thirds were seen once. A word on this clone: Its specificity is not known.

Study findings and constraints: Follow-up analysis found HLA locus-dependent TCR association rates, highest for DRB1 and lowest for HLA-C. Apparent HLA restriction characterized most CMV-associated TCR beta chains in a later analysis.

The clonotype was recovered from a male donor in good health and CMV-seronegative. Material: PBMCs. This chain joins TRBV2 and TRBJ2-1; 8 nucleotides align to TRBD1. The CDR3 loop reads CASSPFSRQGNEQFF. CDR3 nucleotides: TGTGCCAGCAGTCCCTTTTCCCGACAGGGGAATGAGCAGTTCTTC.